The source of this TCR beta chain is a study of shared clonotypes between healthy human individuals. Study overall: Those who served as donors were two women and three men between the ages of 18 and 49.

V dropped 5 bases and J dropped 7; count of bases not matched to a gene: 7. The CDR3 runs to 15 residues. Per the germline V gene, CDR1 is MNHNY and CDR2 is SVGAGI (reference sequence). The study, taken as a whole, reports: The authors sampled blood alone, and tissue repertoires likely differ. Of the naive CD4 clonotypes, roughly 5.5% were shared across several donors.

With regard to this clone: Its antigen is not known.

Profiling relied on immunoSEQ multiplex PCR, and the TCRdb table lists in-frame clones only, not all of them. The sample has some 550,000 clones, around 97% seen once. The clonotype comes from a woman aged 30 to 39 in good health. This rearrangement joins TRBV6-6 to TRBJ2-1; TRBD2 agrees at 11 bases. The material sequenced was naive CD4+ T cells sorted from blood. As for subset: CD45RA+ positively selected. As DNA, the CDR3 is TGTGCCAGCAGTCCACTAGCGGGAGCCCTAAATGAGCAGTTCTTC. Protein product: CASSPLAGALNEQFF.